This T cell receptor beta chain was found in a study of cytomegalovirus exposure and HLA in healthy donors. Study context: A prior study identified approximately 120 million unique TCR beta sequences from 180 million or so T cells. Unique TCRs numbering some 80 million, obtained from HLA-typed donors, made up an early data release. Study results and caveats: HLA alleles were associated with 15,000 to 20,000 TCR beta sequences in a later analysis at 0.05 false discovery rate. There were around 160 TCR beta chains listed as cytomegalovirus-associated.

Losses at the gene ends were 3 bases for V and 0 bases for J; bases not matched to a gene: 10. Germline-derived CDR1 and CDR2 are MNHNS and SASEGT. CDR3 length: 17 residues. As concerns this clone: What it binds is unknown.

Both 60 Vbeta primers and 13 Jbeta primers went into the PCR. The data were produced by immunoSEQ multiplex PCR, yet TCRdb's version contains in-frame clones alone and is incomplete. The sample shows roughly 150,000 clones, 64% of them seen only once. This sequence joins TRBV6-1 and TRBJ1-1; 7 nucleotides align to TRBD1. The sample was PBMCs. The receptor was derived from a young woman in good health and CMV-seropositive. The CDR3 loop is CASSDRDRVVMNTEAFF. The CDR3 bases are TGTGCCAGCAGTGACCGCGACAGGGTCGTTATGAACACTGAAGCTTTCTTT.